The rows below give T cell receptor beta chains drawn from one sample of a study of blood T cell repertoires in COVID-19. Assay: immunoSEQ multiplex PCR; the TCRdb copy retains only in-frame clones and omits some. The top ten hold 3.5% to 4.5% of the sample, which has some 250,000 clones, roughly 86% seen once. The specimen was PBMCs or T cells enriched from blood (not recorded which). The receptor source for this set is a woman in her 30s with acute COVID-19. CDR3s include the opening cysteine and the closing phenylalanine or tryptophan. The D gene is left open where the match is weak. The listing skips clone size in some rows; elsewhere it reads once, few, many or a size class.

v_call	d_call	j_call	clone_size	cdr3_nt	cdr3_aa
TRBV5-4	-	TRBJ2-7	-	TGTGCCAGCAGTGAAGACATCCGTGTCGAGCAGTACTTC	CASSEDIRVEQYF
TRBV4-1	TRBD1	TRBJ2-7	-	TGCGCCAGCAGCCCCTGGACAGGGTTGTACGAGCAGTACTTC	CASSPWTGLYEQYF
TRBV5-1	TRBD1	TRBJ2-2	-	TGCGCCAGCAGCGGACAGGGTGTTCGCACCGGGGAGCTGTTTTTT	CASSGQGVRTGELFF
TRBV28	TRBD1	TRBJ1-5	-	TGTGCCAGCAGTTGGGACAGGAGCAATCAGCCCCAGCATTTT	CASSWDRSNQPQHF
TRBV29-1	-	TRBJ1-1	-	TGCAGCGGAGGGACATCGGGGACGAGAACTGAAGCTTTCTTT	CSGGTSGTRTEAFF
TRBV28	TRBD2	TRBJ2-3	once	TGTGCCAGCAGCCGGACTACTAGCGGGGGAGGGACTACGCAGTATTTT	CASSRTTSGGGTTQYF
TRBV20-1	TRBD1	TRBJ1-2	-	TGCAGTGCTGGACAGGGAGGCTACACCTTC	CSAGQGGYTF
TRBV3-1/TRBV3-2	-	TRBJ2-7	-	TGTGCCAGCAGCCAAGAAAGGAGTTCCTACGAGCAGTACTTC	CASSQERSSYEQYF
TRBV30	-	TRBJ2-1	once	TGTGCCTGGAGTGTTGCACACTACAATGAGCAGTTCTTC	CAWSVAHYNEQFF
TRBV28	-	TRBJ2-3	-	TGTGCCAGCAGGGCTAGCTGGGGAACAGATACGCAGTATTTT	CASRASWGTDTQYF
TRBV7-8	TRBD2	TRBJ2-1	-	TGTGCCAGCAGCCTACCGACGAGCGGGGAGGGTGAGCAGTTCTTC	CASSLPTSGEGEQFF
TRBV7-2	TRBD2	TRBJ2-3	-	TGTGCCAGCAGCAACCGACTAGCGGGGACCACAGATACGCAGTATTTT	CASSNRLAGTTDTQYF
TRBV7-2	-	TRBJ2-3	-	TGTGCCAGCAGCTACCTGGGCGGGTCTAGCACAGATACGCAGTATTTT	CASSYLGGSSTDTQYF